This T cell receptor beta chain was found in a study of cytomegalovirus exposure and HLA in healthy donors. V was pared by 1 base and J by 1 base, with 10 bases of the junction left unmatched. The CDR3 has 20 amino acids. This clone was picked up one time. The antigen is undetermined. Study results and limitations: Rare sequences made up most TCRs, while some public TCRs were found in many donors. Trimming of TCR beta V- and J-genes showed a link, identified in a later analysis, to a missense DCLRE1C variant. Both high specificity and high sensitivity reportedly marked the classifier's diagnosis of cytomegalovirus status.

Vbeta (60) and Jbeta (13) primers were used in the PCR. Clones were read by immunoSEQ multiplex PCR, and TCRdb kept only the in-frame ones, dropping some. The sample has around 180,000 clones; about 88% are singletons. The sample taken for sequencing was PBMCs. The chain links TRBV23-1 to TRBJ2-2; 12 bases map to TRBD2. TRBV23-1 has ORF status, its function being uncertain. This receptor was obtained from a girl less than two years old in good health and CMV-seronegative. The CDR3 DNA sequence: TGCGCCAGCAGTCAATATTCCCCTACACTAGCGGGAGGGAACACCGGGGAGCTGTTTTTT. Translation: CASSQYSPTLAGGNTGELFF.